The 7 T cell receptor beta chains reported below all come from one sample, sequenced in a study of cytomegalovirus exposure and HLA in healthy donors. The PCR had 60 Vbeta and 13 Jbeta primers. Profiling relied on immunoSEQ multiplex PCR, and the TCRdb table lists in-frame clones only, not all of them. The sample lists 130,000 to 150,000 clones, approximately 80% occurring once. The source material was PBMCs. The source is a male donor in good health and CMV-seronegative.

The CDR3, as DNA: TGTGCCACCAGCAGAGAGTTGGGACAGGGGGCCCGAACCGGGGAGCTGTTTTTT. It translates to CATSRELGQGARTGELFF. The chain uses TRBV15 and TRBJ2-2; 12 bases are a match to TRBD1. CDR1 is LNHNV and CDR2 is YYDKDF in the germline V gene (reference sequence). J gave up 5 bases and V 0 bases, and 7 bases lay outside the gene matches. The CDR3 is 18 amino acids.

The J gene is TRBJ1-2, the V gene TRBV9; 9 bases are shared with TRBD1. Trimming cost V 2 bases and J 0 bases; bases outside gene matches: 5. Per germline, CDR1 SGDLS and CDR2 YYNGEE. The CDR3 has 16 amino acids. For the CDR3, the DNA is TGTGCCAGCAGCGTGGGACAGGGATCAGCTAACTATGGCTACACCTTC. It yields the protein CASSVGQGSANYGYTF.

CDR3 in amino acids: CAIKGTPVAGELFF. CDR3 nucleotides: TGTGCCATCAAAGGGACTCCAGTGGCCGGGGAGCTGTTTTTT. The chain recombines TRBV10-3 with TRBJ2-2, with a tentative D call TRBD2 (6 bases). In germline, CDR1 is ENHRY, CDR2 SYGVKD. V lost 7 bases, J lost 6 bases, and 15 bases lay in between. This CDR3 contains 14 residues.

V gene TRBV5-1 combines with J gene TRBJ2-5; 9 bases map to TRBD1. The V gene's germline CDR1 is SGHRS and CDR2 YFSETQ. The CDR3 totals 17 residues. Trimming removed 7 bases from V and 2 bases from J; junction bases left unmatched: 15. CDR3 sequence reads: CASHTTPGTGMQETQYF. CDR3 sequence (DNA): TGCGCCAGCCATACCACTCCCGGGACAGGGATGCAAGAGACCCAGTACTTC.

V and J are TRBV10-3 and TRBJ1-2, with a possible D match to TRBD1 (5 bases). Germline V gene sequence: CDR1 ENHRY, CDR2 SYGVKD. The CDR3 consists of 13 residues. V was clipped by 10 bases and J by 2 bases, with 14 bases between them. The CDR3 loop reads CASTGSGNYGYTF. DNA of the CDR3: TGTGCCAGTACAGGCTCCGGGAACTATGGCTACACCTTC.

V and J are TRBV2 and TRBJ1-3; no clear D gene. Trimming pared 3 bases from V and 10 bases from J, leaving 16 bases between. The germline V gene has CDR1 SNHLY and CDR2 FYNNEI. The CDR3 is 14 residues long. CDR3 amino acids: CASSERASGGTIYF. CDR3 nucleotide sequence: TGTGCCAGCAGTGAGAGGGCTTCCGGAGGGACCATATATTTT.

This chain links TRBV7-2 with TRBJ2-1; no definite D call. The CDR3 is 15 amino acids. Trimming pared 3 bases from V and 0 bases from J, leaving 9 bases between. The V gene's germline CDR1 is SGHTA and CDR2 FQGNSA. The CDR3 here is CASSLVRVSYNEQFF. CDR3 DNA: TGTGCCAGCAGCTTGGTACGGGTCTCCTACAATGAGCAGTTCTTC.